This TCR beta chain was obtained from a study of regulatory T cells in long-lasting Graves disease. About this clonotype itself: What it binds is unknown.

As for time point: newly diagnosed GD, antithyroid drugs for less than 3 months. After RNA was extracted from PBMCs, the TCR library was made from it. The V end lost 3 bases, the J end lost 5 bases, and 8 bases lay between the germline ends. CDR1 MNHNS and CDR2 SASEGT come from the germline V gene. The CDR3 length is 12 residues. Construction of the TCR beta libraries employed iRepertoire HTBI primers in conjunction with Arm-PCR of CDR3 regions. TCRdb recomputed calls from the multiplex PCR reads with MiXCR, one row per CDR3 protein. The table includes over 350,000 distinct CDR3 sequences, approximately 14% detected once. General study points: When disease was persistent, TRBV28, TRBJ1-2 and TRBJ2-5 were the favored segments.

This sample was shared with a second study, whose subject was T cells in Graves' hyperthyroidism and ophthalmopathy.

This clonotype originated in a woman aged 45 to 65 with Graves disease. The genes are TRBV6-1 and TRBJ2-7, with D unresolved. The source material was peripheral blood mononuclear cells (PBMCs), sampled at new diagnosis, from a patient treated with antithyroid drugs. The chain's CDR3 is CASSERRHEQYF. As DNA, the CDR3 is TGTGCCAGCAGTGAGAGACGCCACGAGCAGTACTTC.